This TCR beta chain was obtained from a study of cytomegalovirus exposure and HLA in healthy donors. A note on this clone: Its antigen is not identified.

General study points: Sequencing likely generated an artifact that appeared as a cluster of highly shared sequence variants. Rarity characterized most TCR sequences, yet some public TCRs appeared in many donors. The availability of immune exposure information extended only to CMV serostatus.

The PCR contained 60 Vbeta and 13 Jbeta primers. Profiling relied on immunoSEQ multiplex PCR, and the TCRdb table lists in-frame clones only, not all of them. The sample lists a few hundred thousand clones, approximately 80% seen once, with 0.2% to 0.25% in the top ten. This clonotype was obtained from a girl aged 2-15 years in good health and CMV-seronegative. The sample taken for sequencing was PBMCs.

The CDR3 DNA reads TGTGCCAGCACCAAACCGAAGAGCAAAGGGGTTTCTAACTATGGCTACACCTTC. This codes for CASTKPKSKGVSNYGYTF. The rearrangement joins TRBV21-1 to TRBJ1-2; the table's D call, TRBD1, has no DNA check behind it. TRBV21-1 is deemed a pseudogene. This CDR3 has 18 amino acids.